The sequence of this T cell receptor beta chain was determined in a study of T cells after yellow fever vaccination. Findings and caveats of the study: Post-booster repertoires contained most primary-vaccination clones again (almost 97% CD4, less than 90% CD8). A minor fraction of clonotypes spanned both CD4 and CD8 compartments. The secondary response was weaker, and its peak arrived faster, on day 5 versus 15.

V shed 6 bases and J shed 4 bases, with 9 bases lying between them. This CDR3 has 12 amino acids. The germline gives CDR1 SNHLY, CDR2 FYNNEI. TCRdb reprocessed the 5' RACE reads with MiXCR, giving one entry per CDR3 protein. The sample yields 250,000 to 400,000 distinct CDR3 sequences, around 4.5% seen once. In regard to this clonotype: Its antigen is not known.

This receptor was identified in a man younger than 30 who received the YFV17D yellow fever vaccine. The chain carries TRBV2 and TRBJ2-5; the D gene is possibly TRBD2 (5 bases). Sequenced material: PBMCs, taken 15 days after the yellow fever booster vaccination. In nucleotides, the CDR3 is TGTGCCAGCAGCTCGGAGGTAGAGACCCAGTACTTC. Its protein is CASSSEVETQYF.